The following is a TCR beta chain sequence with its context. The source of the sample is a study of blood T cell repertoires in COVID-19. About the study: The United States, Italy and Spain were the sources of the acute and convalescent COVID-19 samples.

The CDR3 spans 15 residues. Deletions cut 0 bases from V and 5 bases from J, with 14 bases between. The repertoire was sequenced with immunoSEQ multiplex PCR; TCRdb's copy has only in-frame clones and lacks some. The sample has 120,000 to 150,000 clones, roughly 85% seen once. Sequencing was carried out using peripheral blood. The source of this sequence is a woman in her sixties with COVID-19, enrolled during active disease. The chain has TRBV5-3 and TRBJ1-2, with a tentative D call TRBD1 (6 bases). TRBV5-3 is designated an ORF whose function remains uncertain. Here the CDR3 reads CARSLDRGAAYGYTF. CDR3 nucleotides: TGTGCCAGAAGCTTGGATCGGGGGGCGGCGTATGGCTACACCTTC.